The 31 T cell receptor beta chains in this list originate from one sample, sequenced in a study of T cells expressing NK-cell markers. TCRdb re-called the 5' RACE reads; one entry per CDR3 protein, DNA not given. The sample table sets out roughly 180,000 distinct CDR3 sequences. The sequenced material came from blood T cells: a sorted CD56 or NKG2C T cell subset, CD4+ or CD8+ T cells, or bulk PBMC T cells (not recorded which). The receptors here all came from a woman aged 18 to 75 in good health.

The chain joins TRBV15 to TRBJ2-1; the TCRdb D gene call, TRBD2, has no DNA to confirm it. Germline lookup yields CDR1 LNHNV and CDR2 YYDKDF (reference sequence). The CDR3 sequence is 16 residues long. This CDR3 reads CATSRGSGTSDNEQFF.

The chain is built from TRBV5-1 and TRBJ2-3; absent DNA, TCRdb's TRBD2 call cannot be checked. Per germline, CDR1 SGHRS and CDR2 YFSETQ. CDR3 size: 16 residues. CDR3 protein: CASSLVAGGPTDTQYF.

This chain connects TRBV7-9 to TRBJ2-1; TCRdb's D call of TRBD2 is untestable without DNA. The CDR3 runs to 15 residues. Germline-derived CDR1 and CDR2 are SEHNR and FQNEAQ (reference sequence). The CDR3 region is CASSLAGTSGDEQFF.

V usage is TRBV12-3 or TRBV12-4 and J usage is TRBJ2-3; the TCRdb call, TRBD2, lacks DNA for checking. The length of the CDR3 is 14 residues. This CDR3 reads CASRRGAAESTQYF.

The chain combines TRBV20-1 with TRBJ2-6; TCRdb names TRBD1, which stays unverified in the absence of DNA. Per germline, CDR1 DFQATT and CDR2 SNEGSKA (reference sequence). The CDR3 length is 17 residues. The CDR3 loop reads CSAGYRDSASGANVLTF.

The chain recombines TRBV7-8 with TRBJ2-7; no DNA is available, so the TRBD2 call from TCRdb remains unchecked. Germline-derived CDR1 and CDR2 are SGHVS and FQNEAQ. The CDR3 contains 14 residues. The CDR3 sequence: CASSPWTYSYEQYF.

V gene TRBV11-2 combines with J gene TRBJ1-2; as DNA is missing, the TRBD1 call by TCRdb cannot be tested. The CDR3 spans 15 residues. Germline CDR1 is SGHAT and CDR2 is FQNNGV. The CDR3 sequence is CASSLDPGDRDGYTF.

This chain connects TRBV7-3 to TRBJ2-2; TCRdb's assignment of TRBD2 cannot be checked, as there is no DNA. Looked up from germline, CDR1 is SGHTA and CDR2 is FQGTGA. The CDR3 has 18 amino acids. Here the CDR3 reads CASSPGLAGGRGTGELFF.

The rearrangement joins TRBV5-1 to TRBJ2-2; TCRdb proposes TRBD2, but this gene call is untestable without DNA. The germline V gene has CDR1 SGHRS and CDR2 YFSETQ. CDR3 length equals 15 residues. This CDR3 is CASSSAGLYTGELFF.

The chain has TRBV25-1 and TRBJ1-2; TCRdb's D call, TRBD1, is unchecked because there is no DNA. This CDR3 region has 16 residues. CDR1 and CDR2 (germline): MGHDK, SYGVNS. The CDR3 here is CASSELAGGVYDGYTF.

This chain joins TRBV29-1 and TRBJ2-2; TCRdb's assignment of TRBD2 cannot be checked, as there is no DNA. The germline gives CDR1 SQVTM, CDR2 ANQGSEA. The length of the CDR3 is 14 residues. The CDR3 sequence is CSVTSGRADGELFF.

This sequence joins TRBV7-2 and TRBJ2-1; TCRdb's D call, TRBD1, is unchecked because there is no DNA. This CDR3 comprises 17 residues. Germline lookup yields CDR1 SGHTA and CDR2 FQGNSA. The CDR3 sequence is CASSPSPRQRGHNEQFF.

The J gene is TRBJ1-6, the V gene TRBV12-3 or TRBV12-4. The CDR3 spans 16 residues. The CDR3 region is CASSLAMTSPGSPLHF.

The CDR3 is CATSGRRRYNEQFF. This rearrangement joins TRBV24-1 to TRBJ2-1; TCRdb gives TRBD2 as the D gene, but with no DNA this cannot be confirmed. Per germline, CDR1 KGHDR and CDR2 SFDVKD. CDR3 length equals 14 residues.

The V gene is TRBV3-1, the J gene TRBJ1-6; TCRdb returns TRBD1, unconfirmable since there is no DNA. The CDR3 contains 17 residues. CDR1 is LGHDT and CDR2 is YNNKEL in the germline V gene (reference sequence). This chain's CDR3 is CASSRRAGSSYNSPLHF.

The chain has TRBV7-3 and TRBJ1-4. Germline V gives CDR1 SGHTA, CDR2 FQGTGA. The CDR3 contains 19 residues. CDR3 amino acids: CASSHREGQVPLLGEKLFF.

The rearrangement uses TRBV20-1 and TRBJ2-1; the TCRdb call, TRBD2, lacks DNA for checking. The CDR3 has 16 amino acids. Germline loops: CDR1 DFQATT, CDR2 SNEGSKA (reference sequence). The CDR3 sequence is CSAWVPSGGKYNEQFF.

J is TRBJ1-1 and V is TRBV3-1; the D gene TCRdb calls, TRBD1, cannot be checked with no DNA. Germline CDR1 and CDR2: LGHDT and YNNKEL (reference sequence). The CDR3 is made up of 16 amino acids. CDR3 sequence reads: CASSQEVTGGRTEAFF.

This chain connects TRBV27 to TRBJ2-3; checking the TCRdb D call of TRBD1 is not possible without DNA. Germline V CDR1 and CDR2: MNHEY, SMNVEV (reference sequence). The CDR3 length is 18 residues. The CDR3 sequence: CASSLRGKTGAQVDTQYF.

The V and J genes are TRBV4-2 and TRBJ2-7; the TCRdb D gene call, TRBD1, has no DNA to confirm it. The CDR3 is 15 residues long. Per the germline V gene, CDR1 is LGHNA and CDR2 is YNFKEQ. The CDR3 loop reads CASSQARGQTYEQYF.

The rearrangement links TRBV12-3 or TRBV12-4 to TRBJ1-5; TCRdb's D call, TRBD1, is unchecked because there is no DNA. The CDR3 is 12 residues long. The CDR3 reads CATRQGDQPQHF.

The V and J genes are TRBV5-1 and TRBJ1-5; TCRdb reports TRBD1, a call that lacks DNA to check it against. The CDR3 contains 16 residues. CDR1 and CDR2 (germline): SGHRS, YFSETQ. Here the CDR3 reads CASSLTGQGANQPQHF.

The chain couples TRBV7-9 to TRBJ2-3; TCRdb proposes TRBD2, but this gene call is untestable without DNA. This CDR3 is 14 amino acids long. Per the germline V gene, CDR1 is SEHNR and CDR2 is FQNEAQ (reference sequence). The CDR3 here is CASSSTGRGATQYF.

The CDR3 here is CASSMGLDQPQHF. The rearrangement uses TRBV7-6 and TRBJ1-5. There are 13 residues in the CDR3. Germline CDR1 and CDR2: SGHVS and FNYEAQ.

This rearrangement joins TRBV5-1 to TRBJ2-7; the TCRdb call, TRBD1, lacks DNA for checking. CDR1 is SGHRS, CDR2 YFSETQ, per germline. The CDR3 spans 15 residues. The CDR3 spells CASSAQGVTSYEQYF.

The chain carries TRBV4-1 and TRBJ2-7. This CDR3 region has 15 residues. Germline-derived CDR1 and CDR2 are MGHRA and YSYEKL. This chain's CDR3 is CASSQEATDSYEQYF.

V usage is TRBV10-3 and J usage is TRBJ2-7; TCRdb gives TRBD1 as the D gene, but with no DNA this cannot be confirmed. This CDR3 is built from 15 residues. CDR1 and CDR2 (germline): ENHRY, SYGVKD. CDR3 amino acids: CAISESKTGSYEQYF.

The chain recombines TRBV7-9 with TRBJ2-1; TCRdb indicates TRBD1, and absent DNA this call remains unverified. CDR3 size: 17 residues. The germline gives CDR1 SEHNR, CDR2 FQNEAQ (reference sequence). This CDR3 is CASSLSEPRQTANEQFF.

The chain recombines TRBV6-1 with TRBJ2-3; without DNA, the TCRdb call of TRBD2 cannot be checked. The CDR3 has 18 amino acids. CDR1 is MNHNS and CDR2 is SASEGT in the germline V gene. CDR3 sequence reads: CASRNERASILPLDTQYF.

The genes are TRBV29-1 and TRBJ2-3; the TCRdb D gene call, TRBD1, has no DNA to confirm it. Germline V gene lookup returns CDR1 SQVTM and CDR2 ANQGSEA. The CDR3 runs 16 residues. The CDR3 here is CSVEDPRARSTDTQYF.

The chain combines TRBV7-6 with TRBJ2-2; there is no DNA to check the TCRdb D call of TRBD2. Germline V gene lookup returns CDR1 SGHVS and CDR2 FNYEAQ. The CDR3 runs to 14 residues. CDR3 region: CASSSGISGGELFF.